The clone carrying this T cell receptor (beta chain) has more than one count but fewer than ten. Its antigen is as yet unknown. PCR employed 60 Vbeta and 13 Jbeta primers. The data were produced by immunoSEQ multiplex PCR, yet TCRdb's version contains in-frame clones alone and is incomplete. The repertoire includes 99,000 or so clones, more than 60% of them detected once, and roughly 5.7% sits in the top ten. These data originate in a study of cytomegalovirus exposure and HLA in healthy donors. Findings of the study overall: A later analysis found most CMV-associated TCR beta chains apparently HLA-restricted. A later analysis showed HLA-associated TCR beta chains outstripping equally common others in clonal expansion.

This clonotype originated in a male donor in good health and CMV-seronegative. Sample: PBMCs.

DNA of the CDR3: TGTGCCATCAGTAGTACCGGGACAGGGGCGGGGGAGACCCAGTACTTC. This encodes CAISSTGTGAGETQYF. V and J are TRBV10-3 and TRBJ2-5, with 10 bases aligning to TRBD1. V gave up 5 bases and J gave up 5 bases; unmatched junction bases: 11. The CDR3 extends over 16 amino acids. Germline CDR1 ENHRY, CDR2 SYGVKD.